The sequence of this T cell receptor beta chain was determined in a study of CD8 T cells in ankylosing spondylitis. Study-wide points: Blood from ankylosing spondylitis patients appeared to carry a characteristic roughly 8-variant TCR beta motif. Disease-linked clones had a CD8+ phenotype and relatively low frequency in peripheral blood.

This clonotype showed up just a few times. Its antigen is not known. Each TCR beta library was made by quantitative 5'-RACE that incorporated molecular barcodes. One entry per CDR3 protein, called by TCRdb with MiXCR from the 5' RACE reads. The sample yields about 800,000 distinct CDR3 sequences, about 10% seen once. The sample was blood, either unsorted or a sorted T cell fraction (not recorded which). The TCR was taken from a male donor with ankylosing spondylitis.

CDR3: CSGRDRGPAGELFF. DNA of the CDR3: TGCAGCGGCCGGGACAGGGGGCCGGCCGGGGAGCTGTTTTTT. The chain links TRBV29-1 to TRBJ2-2; 12 nucleotides line up with TRBD1. The V segment lost 7 bases and the J segment 6 bases; nucleotides outside the gene matches: 6. Germline-derived CDR1 and CDR2 are SQVTM and ANQGSEA. There are 14 residues in the CDR3.